This entry describes one T cell receptor beta chain. The data derive from a study of CD8+ T cells in alopecia areata. The CDR3 consists of 13 residues. V gave up 5 bases and J gave up 6 bases, with 13 bases separating them. The V gene's germline CDR1 is SGHTA and CDR2 FQGNSA. Sampling of alopecia areata patients yielded lesional scalp punch biopsies as well as peripheral blood. TCR sequencing used cDNA made by reverse transcription of extracted RNA. Libraries were prepared by immunoSEQ multiplex PCR; TCRdb keeps only in-frame clonotypes and omits some of them. The table records about 250,000 clones, about 68% of them present only once.

The input for sequencing was CD4+ T cells sorted from blood, taken at week 0. The chain recombines TRBV7-2 with TRBJ2-5; maybe TRBD1 (6 bases). This clonotype originated in a human donor with alopecia areata. CDR3 sequence reads: CASSDRTVKTQYF. CDR3 nucleotide sequence: TGTGCCAGCAGCGACCGGACAGTGAAGACCCAGTACTTC.